Below, 2 T cell receptor beta chains from the same sample are listed, as sequenced in a study of CD8+CD57+ T cells in acquired aplastic anemia. For CDR3 and TCR beta VDJ profiling, genomic DNA was the template used. One entry per CDR3 protein, called by TCRdb with MiXCR from the reads. This sample carries hundreds of thousands of distinct CDR3 sequences, approximately 32% of them seen once, and the ten largest clones take roughly 0.8%. The patients chosen for sequencing had shown expansion of CD8+CD57+ cells (detected by flow cytometry). The source material was sorted CD4+, CD8+, or CD8+CD57+ T cells (not recorded which) from PBMCs. Source of these receptors: a human donor with aplastic anemia.

This chain links TRBV18 with TRBJ1-2; unclear D gene. Germline V gene data show CDR1 as KGHSH and CDR2 as LQKENI. CDR3 length: 13 residues. Trimming took 1 base from V and 7 from J, leaving 10 bases between them. In nucleotides, the CDR3 is TGTGCCAGCTCACCACAAGGGCCTCCTGGCTACACCTTC. Amino acids: CASSPQGPPGYTF.

This clonotype appeared a few times. A much bigger clone sits one base away, suggesting this may be a read error. The rearrangement links TRBV24-1 to TRBJ2-1; TRBD1 matches at 7 bases. The DNA end is more similar to TRBJ2-7, so the J call may be wrong. CDR3 length: 16 residues. Germline V gene sequence: CDR1 KGHDR, CDR2 SFDVKD. The CDR3 protein is CATSAKTGSSYNEQYF. The CDR3 nucleotides are TGTGCCACCAGTGCTAAGACAGGGTCCTCCTACAATGAGCAGTACTTC.